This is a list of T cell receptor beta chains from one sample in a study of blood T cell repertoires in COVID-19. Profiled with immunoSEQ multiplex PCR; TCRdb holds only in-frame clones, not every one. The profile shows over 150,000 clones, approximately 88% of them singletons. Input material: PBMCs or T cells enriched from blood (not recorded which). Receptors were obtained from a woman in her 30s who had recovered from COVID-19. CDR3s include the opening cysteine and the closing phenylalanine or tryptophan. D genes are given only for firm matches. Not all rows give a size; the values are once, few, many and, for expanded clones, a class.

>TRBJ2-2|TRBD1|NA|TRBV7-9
TGTGCCAGCAGCTCGTGGACAGGGGATTTTAACGGGGAGCTGTTTTTT
CASSSWTGDFNGELFF
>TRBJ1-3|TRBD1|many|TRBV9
TGTGCCAGCAGCGGTGACCAAGGGGGCTTCGGAAACACCATATATTTT
CASSGDQGGFGNTIYF
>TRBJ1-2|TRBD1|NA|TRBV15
TGTGCCACCAGCGCAAGGACAGGCAGTGGCTACACCTTC
CATSARTGSGYTF
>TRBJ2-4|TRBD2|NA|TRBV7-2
TGTGCCAGCGCCCCGGGAGGGCTCGAAAACATTCAGTACTTC
CASAPGGLENIQYF
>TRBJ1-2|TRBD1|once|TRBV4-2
TGTGCCAGCAGCCAACCGGGACAGGGGGACGGCTACACCTTC
CASSQPGQGDGYTF
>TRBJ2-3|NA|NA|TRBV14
TGTGCCAGCAGCCACCCAGGACAGATTCCTTTCAATACGCAGTATTTT
CASSHPGQIPFNTQYF
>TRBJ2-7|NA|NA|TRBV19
TGTGCCAGTAGTATAGGACGAGGGTCCATCACCTACGAGCAGTACTTC
CASSIGRGSITYEQYF
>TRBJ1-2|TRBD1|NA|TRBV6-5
TGTGCCAGCAGTTACGACGGGACAGGGTCGTACTATGGCTACACCTTC
CASSYDGTGSYYGYTF
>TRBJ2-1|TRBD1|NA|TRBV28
TGTGCCAGCAGCTTATTATTGGGGGACAGGGATGAGGATGAGCAGTTCTTC
CASSLLLGDRDEDEQFF
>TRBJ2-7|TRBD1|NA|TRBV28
TGTGCCAGCAGTTTACGCCACAGGGGCTGGGAGCAGTACTTC
CASSLRHRGWEQYF
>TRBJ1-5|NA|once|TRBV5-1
TGCGCCAGCAGCTTGGAGGGAGGTCGTCAGCCCCAGCATTTT
CASSLEGGRQPQHF
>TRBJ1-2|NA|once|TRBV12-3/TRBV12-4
TGTGCCAGCAGTACAGGGAAGGGTGGCTACACCTTC
CASSTGKGGYTF
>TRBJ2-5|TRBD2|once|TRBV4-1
TGCGCCAGCAGCGAAGGGTCTAGCGGACAAGAGACCCAGTACTTC
CASSEGSSGQETQYF
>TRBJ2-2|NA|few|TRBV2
TGTGCCAGCAGTGAAGGGGTGGGCAGGAACACCGGGGAGCTGTTTTTT
CASSEGVGRNTGELFF
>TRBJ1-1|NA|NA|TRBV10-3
TGTGCCATCAGTGGAAGGGGGTCGGCTGAAGCTTTCTTT
CAISGRGSAEAFF
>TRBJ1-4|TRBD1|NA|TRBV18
TGTGCCAGCTCACCCTACTCCGGGACAGGGTTTGAAAAACTGTTTTTT
CASSPYSGTGFEKLFF
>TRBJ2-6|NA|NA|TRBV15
TGTGCCACCGTACAGGGCGCTGGGGCCAACGTCCTGACTTTC
CATVQGAGANVLTF
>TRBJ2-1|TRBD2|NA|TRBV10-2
TGCGCCAGCGGGGGGGCCTACAATGAGCAGTTCTTC
CASGGAYNEQFF
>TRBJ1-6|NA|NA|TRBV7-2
TGTGCCAGCAGCTTAAACCCCCCTAGGGGTTTGAATTCACCCCTCCACTTT
CASSLNPPRGLNSPLHF
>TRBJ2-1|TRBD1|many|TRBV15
TGTGCCACCAGCGGTCAAAACAGGGGGTGGAACAATGAGCAGTTCTTC
CATSGQNRGWNNEQFF
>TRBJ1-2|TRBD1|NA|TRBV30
TGTGCCTGGGGAGACAGGGACAACTATGGCTACACCTTC
CAWGDRDNYGYTF
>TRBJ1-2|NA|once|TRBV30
TGTGCCTGGAGTGCCACAGGGAGCGGTGGCTACACCTTC
CAWSATGSGGYTF
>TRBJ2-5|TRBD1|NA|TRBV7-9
TGTGCCAGCAGCGCCACTACAGGGGTCCAGACCCAGTACTTC
CASSATTGVQTQYF
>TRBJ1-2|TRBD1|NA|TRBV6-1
TGTGCCAGCAGTGATTATACAGGGGGCTTAAAGTACACCTTC
CASSDYTGGLKYTF
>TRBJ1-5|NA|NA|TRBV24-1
TGTGCCACCAGTGAGACGACAGTAGGTCAGCCCCAGCATTTT
CATSETTVGQPQHF
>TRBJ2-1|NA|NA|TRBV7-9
TGTGCCAGCAGCTTACGTCTGGATAGGAGCTCCTACAATGAGCAGTTCTTC
CASSLRLDRSSYNEQFF
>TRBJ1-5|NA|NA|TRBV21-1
TGTGCCAGCAGCAAAAGTGGGGGGGGCACAAGCAATCAGCCCCAGCATTTT
CASSKSGGGTSNQPQHF
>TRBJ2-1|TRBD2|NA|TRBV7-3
TGTGCCAGCAGCTTAGAGAGGACTAGCTACAATGAGCAGTTCTTC
CASSLERTSYNEQFF
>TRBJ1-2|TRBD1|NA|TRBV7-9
TGTGCCAGCAGCTTAGGGACAGGACATGGCTACACCTTC
CASSLGTGHGYTF
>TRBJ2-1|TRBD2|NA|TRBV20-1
TGCAGTGCTAGTGGATGGGGACTAGCGGCCTACAATGAGCAGTTCTTC
CSASGWGLAAYNEQFF
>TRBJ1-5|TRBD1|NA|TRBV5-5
TGTGCCAGCAGCGCGGGACAGGGGAGTAGTCATCAGCCCCAGCATTTT
CASSAGQGSSHQPQHF
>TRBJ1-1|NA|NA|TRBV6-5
TGTGCCAGCAGTTACAATAGGGACAATTATGAAGCTTTCTTT
CASSYNRDNYEAFF
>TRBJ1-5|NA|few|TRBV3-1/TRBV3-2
TGTGCCAGCAGCCCCAAGGGGGGGAGTCAGCCCCAGCATTTT
CASSPKGGSQPQHF
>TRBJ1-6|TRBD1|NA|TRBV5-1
TGCGCCAGCAGCACCGGGGACAGCTCCAATTCACCCCTCCACTTT
CASSTGDSSNSPLHF
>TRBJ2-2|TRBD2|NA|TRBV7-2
TGTGCCAGCAGACCTCCGGGACTAGCCGTCGGGGAGCTGTTTTTT
CASRPPGLAVGELFF
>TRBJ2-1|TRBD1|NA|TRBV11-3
TGTGCCAGCAGCCACCGGACAGGGGGCTACAATGAGCAGTTCTTC
CASSHRTGGYNEQFF
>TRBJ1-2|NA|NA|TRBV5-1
TGCGCCAGCAGCCCACGGGAGGCCTCTGCTAGCTACACCTTC
CASSPREASASYTF
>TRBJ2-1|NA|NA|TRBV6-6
TGTGCCAGCAGTACCCGGACAGAGGGAAGTGAGCAGTTCTTC
CASSTRTEGSEQFF
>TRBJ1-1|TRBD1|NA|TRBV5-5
TGTGCCAGCAGCCTAACCGGGACAGCCTACCGAACCTTGAACACTGAAGCTTTCTTT
CASSLTGTAYRTLNTEAFF
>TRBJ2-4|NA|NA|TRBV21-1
TGTGCCAGCAGCAAAGGGGGCGTAGGGGCGAACCTAGCCAAAAACATTCAGTACTTC
CASSKGGVGANLAKNIQYF
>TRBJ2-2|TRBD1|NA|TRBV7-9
TGTGCCAGCCGCAAGGGCGAGGGGGCCGCGGTGTTTTTT
CASRKGEGAAVFF
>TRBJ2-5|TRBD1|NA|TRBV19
TGTGCCAGTAGTACCGGGACAGACCAAGAGACCCAGTACTTC
CASSTGTDQETQYF
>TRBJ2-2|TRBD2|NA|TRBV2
TGTGCCAGCAGGACCCCTGCCCGGCTAGCGGGAGCGGCCGGGGAGCTGTTTTTT
CASRTPARLAGAAGELFF
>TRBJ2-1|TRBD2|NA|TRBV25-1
TGTGCCAGCAGTGAAAGCGGGGGGACTTTCTACAATGAGCAGTTCTTC
CASSESGGTFYNEQFF
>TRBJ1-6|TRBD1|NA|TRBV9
TGTGCCAGCAGCGTCGGGACAGTGAGTAATTCACCCCTCCACTTT
CASSVGTVSNSPLHF
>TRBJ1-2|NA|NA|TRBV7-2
TGTGCCAGCAGCTACCCCGGGACTTACTATGGCTACACCTTC
CASSYPGTYYGYTF